The 27 T cell receptor beta chains presented below share a single source sample, sequenced in a study of OX40 agonist ivuxolimab in advanced cancers. The method was immunoSEQ multiplex PCR; TCRdb's version includes in-frame clones alone and lacks a portion of them. The sample lists some 74,000 clones, approximately 87% occurring once. Material: CD4+ or CD8+ T cells sorted from blood, obtained in a trial of the OX40 agonist ivuxolimab. Every receptor here comes from an adult with an advanced solid tumor such as melanoma, head and neck, liver or kidney cancer.

The CDR3 DNA follows: TGTGCCAGTAGTACCCGGGGTAGCGGGGGGTACAATGAGCAGTTCTTC. Its translation: CASSTRGSGGYNEQFF. The chain recombines TRBV19 with TRBJ2-1, with 10 bases aligning to TRBD2. CDR1 LNHDA and CDR2 SQIVND come from the germline V gene (reference sequence). CDR3 length: 16 residues. The V gene end was trimmed by 4 bases and the J gene end by 4 bases; junction bases not matched to a gene: 7.

This clone was counted a single time. This chain links TRBV5-1 with TRBJ1-4; the match to TRBD1 covers 11 bases. The CDR3 is 15 residues long. Germline assignment: CDR1 SGHRS and CDR2 YFSETQ. Trimming took 4 bases from V and 7 from J; bases not matched to a gene: 6. DNA for the CDR3: TGCGCCAGCAGCACTGACGGGACAGGGGGTGAAAAACTGTTTTTT. It is translated as CASSTDGTGGEKLFF. The full variable domain, completed using reference TRBV5-1 and TRBJ1-4, is KAGVTQTPRYLIKTRGQQVTLSCSPISGHRSVSWYQQTPGQGLQFLFEYFSETQRNKGNFPGRFSGRQFSNSRSEMNVSTLELGDSALYLCASSTDGTGGEKLFFGSGTQLSVL.

The rearrangement joins TRBV19 to TRBJ1-1, with D hard to call. From germline, CDR1 is LNHDA and CDR2 SQIVND (reference sequence). The CDR3 covers 13 residues. With 3 bases removed from V and 1 base from J, the gap between germline ends came to 6 bases. The DNA for the CDR3 is TGTGCCAGTAGTATCTTAGGGAACACTGAAGCTTTCTTT. It is translated as CASSILGNTEAFF.

The table lists this clone with a few counts. Other DNA sequences in this specimen translate into the identical CDR3. V gene TRBV28 combines with J gene TRBJ1-2; no definite D call. CDR3 length: 11 amino acids. Trimming left V 5 bases short and J 4 bases short, with 5 bases between. Per the germline V gene, CDR1 is MDHEN and CDR2 is SYDVKM. Written as DNA, the CDR3 is TGTGCCAGCAGTGACACCTATGGCTACACCTTC. Protein product: CASSDTYGYTF.

The chain carries TRBV7-2 and TRBJ1-5; D remains unclear. The CDR3 has 15 residues. Germline V gives CDR1 SGHTA, CDR2 FQGNSA. V shed 1 base and J shed 3 bases, with 10 bases lying between them. The CDR3 DNA follows: TGTGCCAGCAGCTTAGACGGGCAGCCCAATCAGCCCCAGCATTTT. This translates into CASSLDGQPNQPQHF.

This clone was detected once. The chain is built from TRBV5-1 and TRBJ2-6; tentative D call: TRBD1 (7 bases). V lost 0 bases and J lost 1, with 14 bases in between. This CDR3 is built from 18 residues. The germline V gene has CDR1 SGHRS and CDR2 YFSETQ. CDR3 in amino acids: CASSLGGTATSGANVLTF. In DNA form, the CDR3 reads TGCGCCAGCAGCTTGGGCGGGACAGCCACGTCTGGGGCCAACGTCCTGACTTTC.

The rearrangement uses TRBV5-4 and TRBJ2-1; D uncertain. This CDR3 spans 14 amino acids. Germline CDR1 SGHNT, CDR2 YYREEE (reference sequence). V was trimmed by 4 bases and J by 4 bases, leaving 12 bases between them. The DNA of the CDR3 is TGTGCCAGCAGCCTCCGGACCGAGTACAATGAGCAGTTCTTC. Translating gives CASSLRTEYNEQFF. Full variable domain (rest looked up from reference TRBV5-4 and TRBJ2-1): ETGVTQSPTHLIKTRGQQVTLRCSSQSGHNTVSWYQQALGQGPQFIFQYYREEENGRGNFPPRFSGLQFPNYSSELNVNALELDDSALYLCASSLRTEYNEQFFGPGTRLTVL.

The chain employs TRBV28 and TRBJ1-5, with 10 bases identical to TRBD1. Losses at the gene ends were 5 bases for V and 9 bases for J; bases not matched to a gene: 4. The V gene's germline CDR1 is MDHEN and CDR2 SYDVKM. The CDR3 is 13 amino acids. CDR3 bases: TGTGCCAGCAGTAGACAGGGGGCGACGCCCCAGCATTTT. Amino acid sequence: CASSRQGATPQHF.

The CDR3 is CSGTGGSATQYF. CDR3 DNA: TGCAGCGGAACAGGGGGCAGTGCTACGCAGTATTTT. This chain uses TRBV29-1 with TRBJ2-3, with 9 bases fitting TRBD1. CDR3 length: 12 amino acids. V dropped 7 bases and J dropped 8; count of bases not matched to a gene: 7. Germline CDR1 reads SQVTM; CDR2 reads ANQGSEA.

This chain joins TRBV6-5 and TRBJ2-7; maybe TRBD2 (5 bases). The CDR3 spans 13 residues. V shed 5 bases and J shed 4 bases, with 12 bases lying between them. Germline CDR1 and CDR2: MNHEY and SVGAGI. The CDR3 coding sequence is TGTGCCAGCAGTGAGAGGGTCCAATACGAGCAGTACTTC. It translates to CASSERVQYEQYF.

This clone was counted once. The genes are TRBV20-1 and TRBJ2-3, with a possible D match to TRBD1 (5 bases). Germline V gives CDR1 DFQATT, CDR2 SNEGSKA (reference sequence). Trimming removed 7 bases at V and 6 bases at J, with 11 bases between. The CDR3 runs to 11 residues. The CDR3 DNA reads as TGCAGTGACCTGAAGGGGGATACGCAGTATTTT. Protein product: CSDLKGDTQYF.

The rearrangement links TRBV11-2 to TRBJ2-4, with D unresolved. From germline, CDR1 is SGHAT and CDR2 FQNNGV. The CDR3 has 13 amino acids. V was pared by 6 bases and J by 6 bases, with 12 bases between. The CDR3 sequence: CASSGGGRNIQYF. In nucleotides, the CDR3 is TGTGCCAGCAGTGGCGGCGGCAGAAACATTCAGTACTTC.

The chain combines TRBV4-2 with TRBJ1-5; no definite D call. V lost 0 bases and J 6 bases, leaving 12 bases between the germline ends. Germline V CDR1 and CDR2: LGHNA, YNFKEQ. The CDR3 consists of 15 residues. Here the CDR3 DNA reads TGTGCCAGCAGCCAAGACGGCCGGAGGGCTCAGCCCCAGCATTTT. Its protein product is CASSQDGRRAQPQHF.

V usage is TRBV12-5 and J usage is TRBJ2-5; D uncertain. The germline V gene has CDR1 LGHNT and CDR2 FRNRAP. CDR3 size: 13 residues. V lost 5 bases and J lost 1, with 8 bases in between. The CDR3 DNA is TGTGCTAGTGGTCTGACCAGCCAAGAGACCCAGTACTTC. Protein sequence: CASGLTSQETQYF.

The rearrangement links TRBV7-9 to TRBJ2-1; tentative D call: TRBD2 (5 bases). The germline V gene encodes CDR1 SEHNR and CDR2 FQNEAQ (reference sequence). Trimming cost V 5 bases and J 4 bases, with 18 bases left between them. This CDR3 spans 16 amino acids. This chain's CDR3 is CASSTRGRGPYNEQFF. The CDR3 DNA is TGTGCCAGCAGCACCCGGGGTCGCGGGCCTTACAATGAGCAGTTCTTC. The variable domain in full, with the rest retrieved from reference TRBV7-9 and TRBJ2-1, is DTGVSQNPRHKITKRGQNVTFRCDPISEHNRLYWYRQTLGQGPEFLTYFQNEAQLEKSRLLSDRFSAERPKGSFSTLEIQRTEQGDSAMYLCASSTRGRGPYNEQFFGPGTRLTVL.

The CDR3 bases are TGTGCCAGCAGCGCGGGACAGGGTTGGGAGACCCAGTACTTC. Translation: CASSAGQGWETQYF. The chain links TRBV7-9 to TRBJ2-5, with 9 bases fitting TRBD1. V was pared by 5 bases and J by 5 bases, with 6 bases of the junction left unmatched. There are 14 residues in the CDR3. CDR1 and CDR2 from the germline V gene are SEHNR and FQNEAQ (reference sequence). Looking up the rest from reference TRBV7-9 and TRBJ2-5 gives the full variable domain: DTGVSQNPRHKITKRGQNVTFRCDPISEHNRLYWYRQTLGQGPEFLTYFQNEAQLEKSRLLSDRFSAERPKGSFSTLEIQRTEQGDSAMYLCASSAGQGWETQYFGPGTRLLVL.

This sequence joins TRBV7-9 and TRBJ2-7, with TRBD1 identical over 8 bases. Germline lookup yields CDR1 SEHNR and CDR2 FQNEAQ (reference sequence). The junction had 6 bases not matched to a gene; V was cut back by 5 bases and J by 0 bases. The CDR3 sequence is 15 residues long. The CDR3 here is CASSTGQGISYEQYF. The CDR3 DNA reads as TGTGCCAGCAGCACTGGACAGGGTATCTCCTACGAGCAGTACTTC.

This chain uses TRBV19 with TRBJ1-2, with D uncertain. Trimming stripped 4 bases from V and 4 bases from J, with 19 bases between. The length of the CDR3 is 16 residues. Germline V gene data show CDR1 as LNHDA and CDR2 as SQIVND (reference sequence). The CDR3 bases are TGTGCCAGTAGTACCTACCCAGCGGGAGTCGGCTATGGCTACACCTTC. This gives the protein CASSTYPAGVGYGYTF.

The J gene is TRBJ2-5, the V gene TRBV7-6, with TRBD1 identical over 9 bases. CDR3 length: 16 residues. V shed 3 bases, J shed 5 bases, and the junction held 10 bases outside the gene matches. CDR1 and CDR2 (germline): SGHVS, FNYEAQ. The CDR3 sequence: CASSFSRDREGETQYF. CDR3 nucleotide sequence: TGTGCCAGCAGCTTCAGTAGGGACAGGGAAGGGGAGACCCAGTACTTC.

The chain uses TRBV9 and TRBJ2-7; 9 nucleotides match TRBD2. The CDR3 runs 14 residues. Trimming at V came to 3 bases and at J to 0 bases, leaving 1 base not matched to a gene. Germline loops: CDR1 SGDLS, CDR2 YYNGEE. The CDR3 DNA reads as TGTGCCAGCAGCGCGACTAGCGGCTCCTACGAGCAGTACTTC. Its protein is CASSATSGSYEQYF.

The gene calls are TRBV7-2 and TRBJ2-3; 11 bases fit TRBD2. Looked up from germline, CDR1 is SGHTA and CDR2 is FQGNSA. The CDR3 length is 16 residues. Unmatched junction bases numbered 5, after V lost 1 base and J lost 5 bases. CDR3 DNA: TGTGCCAGCAGCTTAGGGATAGCGGGAGGGTTAGATACGCAGTATTTT. It yields the protein CASSLGIAGGLDTQYF. Looking up the rest from reference TRBV7-2 and TRBJ2-3 gives the full variable domain: GAGVSQSPSNKVTEKGKDVELRCDPISGHTALYWYRQSLGQGLEFLIYFQGNSAPDKSGLPSDRFSAERTGGSVSTLTIQRTQQEDSAVYLCASSLGIAGGLDTQYFGPGTRLTVL.

This sequence joins TRBV6-5 and TRBJ2-5; 7 nucleotides agree with TRBD2. V lost 5 bases to trimming and J lost 2 bases; unmatched junction nucleotides: 8. The CDR3 has 15 residues. Germline loops: CDR1 MNHEY, CDR2 SVGAGI. The CDR3 DNA is TGTGCCAGCAGTGCTTTGTCTAGCGGACAAGAGACCCAGTACTTC. Translation: CASSALSSGQETQYF.

The chain recombines TRBV18 with TRBJ2-5; D is perhaps TRBD1 or TRBD2 (6 bases each). Deletions cut 3 bases from V and 2 bases from J, with 13 bases between. Germline assignment: CDR1 KGHSH and CDR2 LQKENI. CDR3 length: 15 amino acids. The CDR3 DNA reads as TGTGCCAGCTCACCTGAACAGGGACTTCAAGAGACCCAGTACTTC. This sequence encodes CASSPEQGLQETQYF.

This chain links TRBV2 with TRBJ1-1; possible D gene TRBD1, 6 bases. The CDR3 runs 14 residues. V was trimmed by 5 bases and J by 3 bases, leaving 13 bases between them. In germline, CDR1 is SNHLY, CDR2 FYNNEI. Here the CDR3 reads CASSNLQGYTEAFF. CDR3 bases: TGTGCCAGCAGTAATCTACAGGGTTACACTGAAGCTTTCTTT.

The V call is TRBV9, the J call TRBJ2-1; 15 bases fit TRBD2. CDR1 and CDR2 from the germline V gene are SGDLS and YYNGEE. J was trimmed by 9 bases and V by 3 bases; bases with no gene match: 7. There are 16 residues in the CDR3. CDR3 region: CASSERTSGRAGEQFF. For the CDR3, the DNA is TGTGCCAGCAGCGAAAGGACTAGCGGGAGGGCGGGTGAGCAGTTCTTC.

This chain joins TRBV5-4 and TRBJ2-2, with D uncertain. The germline V gene has CDR1 SGHNT and CDR2 YYREEE (reference sequence). V lost 4 bases, J lost 1 base, and 5 bases lay in between. This CDR3 contains 13 residues. The CDR3 DNA reads TGTGCCAGCAGCCTAGTGAACACCGGGGAGCTGTTTTTT. This sequence encodes CASSLVNTGELFF.

This chain uses TRBV21-1 with TRBJ1-3. TRBV21-1 is noted as a pseudogene. The CDR3 has 14 residues. The CDR3 loop reads CASRSGSSGNTIYF. CDR3 sequence (DNA): TGTGCCAGCAGGTCCGGGAGCTCTGGAAACACCATATATTTT.